Listed here are 10 T cell receptor beta chains from one sample, sequenced in a study of shared clonotypes between healthy human individuals. Using immunoSEQ multiplex PCR, the repertoire was profiled, and TCRdb retains in-frame clones only, with some absent. This sample has 110,000 or so clones, with about 63% found just once. Input material: memory CD8+ T cells sorted from blood. Specified subset: CD45RO+ cells pooled with CCR7-negative TemRA cells. Receptors originate from a woman aged 25 to 45 in good health.

V and J are TRBV15 and TRBJ2-3, with 12 bases fitting TRBD2. The V and J ends lost 4 bases and 4 bases, in that order; junction bases with no gene match: 3. The CDR3 spans 15 residues. In germline, CDR1 is LNHNV, CDR2 YYDKDF (reference sequence). CDR3 sequence (DNA): TGTGCCACCAGCACCGGACTAGCGGGGCCAGATACGCAGTATTTT. Translating it yields CATSTGLAGPDTQYF.

This sequence joins TRBV7-9 and TRBJ2-5; TRBD1 is a possible D gene (6 bases). The end of the DNA fits TRBJ2-7 better, so the J call may be wrong. The CDR3 consists of 14 residues. CDR1 and CDR2 from the germline V gene are SEHNR and FQNEAQ (reference sequence). CDR3 DNA sequence: TGTGCCAGCAGCATCTGGACAGTGGCCTACGAGCAGTACTTC. It encodes CASSIWTVAYEQYF.

This clone was seen only once. The rearrangement uses TRBV5-1 and TRBJ2-7; TRBD2 matches at 7 bases. The CDR3 consists of 16 residues. Germline V lookup: CDR1 SGHRS, CDR2 YFSETQ. The junction had 9 bases not matched to a gene; V was cut back by 0 bases and J by 3 bases. CDR3 protein: CASSLVPREQNYEQYF. The DNA of the CDR3 is TGCGCCAGCAGCTTGGTCCCGCGGGAGCAGAACTACGAGCAGTACTTC.

The DNA of the CDR3 is TGTGCCAGCAGCTTAGCTTTGGACAGGCCCTCCTACGAGCAGTACTTC. This codes for CASSLALDRPSYEQYF. This rearrangement joins TRBV7-8 to TRBJ2-7, with 7 bases identical to TRBD1. Per the germline V gene, CDR1 is SGHVS and CDR2 is FQNEAQ. The CDR3 is 16 amino acids. V shed 0 bases, J shed 0 bases, and the junction held 5 bases outside the gene matches.

The table lists this clone with a few counts. The genes are TRBV15 and TRBJ2-5, with 10 positions matching TRBD2. Germline values: CDR1 LNHNV, CDR2 YYDKDF (reference sequence). V dropped 4 bases and J dropped 2; count of bases not matched to a gene: 10. This CDR3 is built from 17 residues. Written as DNA, the CDR3 is TGTGCCACCAGCACCACGGTCCTGACTAGCGGGCAAGAGACCCAGTACTTC. Amino acids: CATSTTVLTSGQETQYF.

Comment on this clone: The junction shows a germline mismatch at one end, possibly a read error. Other nucleotide sequences from this sample produce the same CDR3. This chain links TRBV28 with TRBJ1-5; D remains ambiguous. This CDR3 is built from 15 residues. From germline, CDR1 is MDHEN and CDR2 SYDVKM. CDR3 protein: CASSPDLYSNQPQHF. The CDR3 DNA sequence: TGTGCCAGTAGTCCGGACTTGTATAGCAATCAGCCTCAGCATTTT.

The CDR3 nucleotides read TGTGCCAGCAGTCAACTCGGCCAAGGGAGGAACACTGAAGCTTTCTTT. This gives the protein CASSQLGQGRNTEAFF. The chain joins TRBV5-4 to TRBJ1-1; no firm D call. V lost 5 bases, J lost 1 base, and 18 bases lay in between. There are 16 residues in the CDR3. Germline assignment: CDR1 SGHNT and CDR2 YYREEE (reference sequence).

The J gene is TRBJ2-7, the V gene TRBV5-1, with 9 nucleotides matching TRBD2. The trim removed 0 bases at V and 1 base at J, leaving 2 bases unmatched. The CDR3 has 15 residues. CDR1 and CDR2 from the germline V gene are SGHRS and YFSETQ. For the CDR3, the DNA is TGCGCCAGCAGCTTGGGTAGCGGGAGTTCCTACGAGCAGTACTTC. It specifies CASSLGSGSSYEQYF.

This clone was seen ten or more times. The chain combines TRBV15 with TRBJ1-3; D is unresolved. The CDR3 length is 16 residues. V lost 0 bases, J lost 0 bases, and 9 bases lay in between. Germline V gene data show CDR1 as LNHNV and CDR2 as YYDKDF (reference sequence). CDR3 in DNA: TGTGCCACCAGCAGAGATCGGGAGGTCTCTGGAAACACCATATATTTT. Amino acid sequence: CATSRDREVSGNTIYF.

J is TRBJ2-1 and V is TRBV2; 7 bases are shared with TRBD2. CDR3 size: 14 residues. CDR1 and CDR2 (germline): SNHLY, FYNNEI. The trim removed 10 bases at V and 8 bases at J, leaving 14 bases unmatched. The CDR3 sequence: CAIGTITKSHEQFF. Written as DNA, the CDR3 is TGTGCCATCGGGACTATAACAAAGTCACATGAGCAGTTCTTC. Full variable domain (outside the CDR3, taken from reference TRBV2 and TRBJ2-1): EPEVTQTPSHQVTQMGQEVILRCVPISNHLYFYWYRQILGQKVEFLVSFYNNEISEKSEIFDDQFSVERPDGSNFTLKIRSTKLEDSAMYFCAIGTITKSHEQFFGPGTRLTVL.